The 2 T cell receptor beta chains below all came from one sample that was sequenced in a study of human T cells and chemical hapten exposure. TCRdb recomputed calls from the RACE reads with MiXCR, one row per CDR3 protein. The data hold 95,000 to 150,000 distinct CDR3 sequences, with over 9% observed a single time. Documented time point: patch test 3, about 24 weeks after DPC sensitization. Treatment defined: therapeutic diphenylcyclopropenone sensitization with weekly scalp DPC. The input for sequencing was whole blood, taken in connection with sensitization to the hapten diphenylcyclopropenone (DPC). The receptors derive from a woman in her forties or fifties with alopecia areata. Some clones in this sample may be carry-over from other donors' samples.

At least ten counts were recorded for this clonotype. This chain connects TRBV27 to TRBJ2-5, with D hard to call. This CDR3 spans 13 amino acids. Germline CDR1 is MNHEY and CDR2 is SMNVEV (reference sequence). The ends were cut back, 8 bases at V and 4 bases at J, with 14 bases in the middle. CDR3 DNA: TGTGCCAGCCGCTTCGGTGAAGTAGAGACCCAGTACTTC. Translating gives CASRFGEVETQYF.

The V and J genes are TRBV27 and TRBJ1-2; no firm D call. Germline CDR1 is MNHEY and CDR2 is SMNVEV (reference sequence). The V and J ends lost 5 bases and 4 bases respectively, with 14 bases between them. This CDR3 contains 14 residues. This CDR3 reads CASSPAPQGYGYTF. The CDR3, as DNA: TGTGCCAGCAGTCCCGCGCCCCAAGGCTATGGCTACACCTTC.